This T cell receptor (beta chain) is from a study of response to subunit inactivated influenza vaccine. TCRdb reanalysed the RT-PCR reads using MiXCR and keeps one entry per CDR3 protein. Of about 570,000 distinct CDR3 sequences listed, about 11% are singletons. The CDR3 runs 15 residues. Germline values: CDR1 MNHEY, CDR2 SVGEGT. V lost 5 bases to trimming and J lost 5 bases; unmatched junction nucleotides: 10. This clonotype was counted a few times. The sample was also linked to a second study, of T cells expressing NK-cell markers. That source adds: Beta-chain TCR cDNA was generated via 5'RACE template switching with UMIs. For four donors, these clonotypes were likewise the leading ones in the CD3+CD56-NKG2C+ fraction. HCMV specificity of the expanded NKG2C+ T cell clones stayed unclear.

Sequencing was performed on PBMCs from blood, taken on the day of vaccination. The chain combines TRBV6-2 or TRBV6-3 with TRBJ2-5, with TRBD1 identical over 8 bases. The source is a middle-aged man who received an inactivated influenza vaccine. DNA of the CDR3: TGTGCCAGCAGTCCGGCTGGACAGGGAGACGAGACCCAGTACTTC. Translated: CASSPAGQGDETQYF.